One and the same sample provided the 15 T cell receptor beta chains below, sequenced in a study of CD8 T cells in Susac syndrome. Roughly 0.5 to 1 ug RNA was reverse transcribed with random hexamers. TCRdb fed the immunoSEQ multiplex PCR reads into MiXCR, producing one record per CDR3 protein. The table has under 150,000 distinct CDR3 sequences, 65% to 90% seen once. The sample was CD8+ T cells from PBMCs. The receptors derive from a human donor with multiple sclerosis.

The chain recombines TRBV29-1 with TRBJ2-1; D remains unclear. V was shortened by 3 bases and J by 2 bases, with 14 bases between the two germline ends. The germline V gene encodes CDR1 SQVTM and CDR2 ANQGSEA. The CDR3 is 15 amino acids. CDR3 in amino acids: CSVEATRTPYNEQFF. The CDR3 DNA sequence: TGCAGCGTTGAGGCGACCCGAACCCCCTACAATGAGCAGTTCTTC.

The rearrangement links TRBV6-1 to TRBJ1-5; TRBD1 might be the D (5 bases). This CDR3 region has 15 residues. CDR1 MNHNS and CDR2 SASEGT come from the germline V gene. Trimming pared 6 bases from V and 3 bases from J, leaving 15 bases between. This CDR3 is CASSDLRGVNQPQHF. The CDR3 DNA is TGTGCCAGCAGCGACCTTCGGGGCGTCAATCAGCCCCAGCATTTT.

This clonotype has more than one count but fewer than ten. The chain recombines TRBV5-1 with TRBJ2-4; 9 nucleotides match TRBD1. The CDR3 runs to 16 residues. From germline, CDR1 is SGHRS and CDR2 YFSETQ. The V gene end was trimmed by 1 base and the J gene end by 7 bases; junction bases not matched to a gene: 9. CDR3: CASSLLLGQGGNIQYF. The CDR3 DNA sequence: TGCGCCAGCAGCTTGCTCCTGGGACAGGGAGGGAACATTCAGTACTTC.

The chain employs TRBV7-8 and TRBJ1-1, with D possibly matching TRBD1 (5 bases). Deletions cut 5 bases from V and 5 bases from J, with 15 bases between. Germline V CDR1 and CDR2: SGHVS, FQNEAQ. CDR3 length: 14 residues. CDR3 sequence (DNA): TGTGCCAGCAGCCATACTGAGGGGAGAACTGAAGCTTTCTTT. It translates to CASSHTEGRTEAFF.

The CDR3 loop is CASSPGGREAFF. DNA for the CDR3: TGCGCCAGCAGCCCTGGAGGGCGGGAAGCTTTCTTT. The chain employs TRBV5-1 and TRBJ1-1; D call uncertain. The CDR3 extends over 12 amino acids. The V end was cut by 4 bases, the J end by 8 bases, with 12 bases between. The V gene's germline CDR1 is SGHRS and CDR2 YFSETQ.

The chain is built from TRBV20-1 and TRBJ2-7; 8 bases match TRBD2. The V segment lost 6 bases and the J segment 3 bases; nucleotides outside the gene matches: 7. The germline V gene encodes CDR1 DFQATT and CDR2 SNEGSKA (reference sequence). This CDR3 contains 13 residues. The chain's CDR3 is CSARGLDFYEQYF. The CDR3 coding sequence is TGCAGTGCACGGGGACTAGACTTCTACGAGCAGTACTTC.

V and J are TRBV19 and TRBJ2-1; the D is unclear. From germline, CDR1 is LNHDA and CDR2 SQIVND (reference sequence). The CDR3 is made up of 10 amino acids. V lost 8 bases to trimming and J lost 6 bases, with 5 bases between them. The CDR3: CASGGNEQFF. The CDR3 nucleotides read TGTGCCAGTGGCGGCAATGAGCAGTTCTTC. The complete variable domain, with remaining parts taken from reference TRBV19 and TRBJ2-1, reads DGGITQSPKYLFRKEGQNVTLSCEQNLNHDAMYWYRQDPGQGLRLIYYSQIVNDFQKGDIAEGYSVSREKKESFPLTVTSAQKNPTAFYLCASGGNEQFFGPGTRLTVL.

This rearrangement joins TRBV6-2 or TRBV6-3 to TRBJ2-7; D unclear. Trimming removed 4 bases from V and 0 bases from J, with 10 bases in between. Germline lookup yields CDR1 MNHEY and CDR2 SVGEGT. The CDR3 consists of 14 residues. The CDR3 coding sequence is TGTGCCAGCAGTTCCCTCCAGGTCTCCTACGAGCAGTACGTC. It is translated as CASSSLQVSYEQYV.

The chain employs TRBV2 and TRBJ1-2; maybe TRBD1 (6 bases). V lost 4 bases and J lost 2, with 14 bases in between. The CDR3 is made up of 15 amino acids. Germline V lookup: CDR1 SNHLY, CDR2 FYNNEI. CDR3 sequence (DNA): TGTGCCAGCAGTGCCTGGGACACCATAAACTATGGCTACACCTTC. Translation: CASSAWDTINYGYTF.

For this clonotype: This sequence may be a read error, since a much larger clone differs from it by one base. The chain uses TRBV20-1 and TRBJ1-2; maybe TRBD1 (6 bases). Trimming took 4 bases from V and 4 from J, leaving 16 bases between them. The CDR3 runs 14 residues. The V gene's germline CDR1 is DFQATT and CDR2 SNEGSKA (reference sequence). Written as DNA, the CDR3 is TGCAGTGCTAAGGCCATACAGGGAGTCTATGGCTACACCTTC. It yields the protein CSAKAIQGVYGYTF.

V is TRBV28 and J is TRBJ2-5, with D perhaps matching TRBD2 (6 bases). Trimming removed 5 bases from V and 3 bases from J, with 13 bases in between. In germline, CDR1 is MDHEN, CDR2 SYDVKM. The CDR3 length is 14 residues. The CDR3 spells CASSLVGGEETQYF. As DNA, the CDR3 is TGTGCCAGCAGTCTAGTCGGGGGAGAAGAGACCCAGTACTTC.

This rearrangement joins TRBV29-1 to TRBJ1-1, with D unclear. Trimming left V 1 base short and J 4 bases short, with 4 bases between. CDR1 is SQVTM and CDR2 is ANQGSEA in the germline V gene. This CDR3 contains 11 residues. The DNA of the CDR3 is TGCAGCGTTGAAGGGGTCACTGAAGCTTTCTTT. Protein sequence: CSVEGVTEAFF.

V usage is TRBV5-6 and J usage is TRBJ1-1; no clear D gene. CDR3 length: 11 amino acids. Germline CDR1 is SGHDT and CDR2 is YYEEEE. V gave up 2 bases and J gave up 8 bases, with 7 bases separating them. CDR3 loop: CASSFQVEAFF. The CDR3 nucleotides read TGTGCCAGCAGCTTTCAGGTAGAAGCTTTCTTT.

Only one count was recorded for this clonotype. V usage is TRBV5-1 and J usage is TRBJ2-3; D is possibly TRBD2 (6 bases). Germline CDR1 SGHRS, CDR2 YFSETQ. This CDR3 region has 13 residues. V gave up 1 base and J gave up 5 bases, with 8 bases separating them. The CDR3 sequence: CASSLSGVDTQYF. The DNA for the CDR3 is TGCGCCAGCAGCTTGTCGGGGGTAGATACGCAGTATTTT.

The chain links TRBV19 to TRBJ1-2, with D possibly matching TRBD1 (5 bases). The CDR3 has 12 residues. V gave up 7 bases and J gave up 4 bases, with 10 bases separating them. Germline assignment: CDR1 LNHDA and CDR2 SQIVND (reference sequence). CDR3: CASTTGAYGYTF. The DNA for the CDR3 is TGTGCCAGTACCACAGGAGCCTATGGCTACACCTTC.